The 5 T cell receptor beta chains below were found in one sample sequenced in a study of CD8 T cells in ankylosing spondylitis. Findings of the study overall: A TCR beta motif of eight or nine highly homologous variants seemed to mark ankylosing spondylitis blood.

TCRdb fed the 5' RACE reads into MiXCR, producing one record per CDR3 protein. Of 700,000 to 850,000 distinct CDR3 sequences detected, about 12% appear once; the ten largest clones hold less than 0.65%. No cognate antigen is known for these TCRs. Sequenced material: blood, either unsorted or a sorted T cell fraction (not recorded which). These receptors all come from a male donor with ankylosing spondylitis.

V and J are TRBV6-2 or TRBV6-3 and TRBJ1-1; 8 nucleotides line up with TRBD1. The germline V gene has CDR1 MNHEY and CDR2 SVGEGT. V lost 5 bases to trimming and J lost 1 base; unmatched junction nucleotides: 9. CDR3 size: 16 residues. The CDR3 loop reads CASSNDRGRANTEAFF. The CDR3 DNA is TGTGCCAGCAGTAACGACAGGGGTAGGGCGAACACTGAAGCTTTCTTT.

This chain links TRBV5-1 with TRBJ1-2; no clear D gene. Trimming removed 1 base at V and 1 base at J, with 11 bases between. Looked up from germline, CDR1 is SGHRS and CDR2 is YFSETQ. The CDR3 loop spans 15 amino acids. CDR3 in DNA: TGCGCCAGCAGCTTGCTGACCAGCCGTAACTATGGCTACACCTTC. Protein product: CASSLLTSRNYGYTF.

The rearrangement uses TRBV7-3 and TRBJ2-7; D gene unclear. The germline V gene encodes CDR1 SGHTA and CDR2 FQGTGA. The CDR3 is made up of 12 amino acids. The V end was cut by 8 bases, the J end by 9 bases, with 17 bases between. DNA of the CDR3: TGTGCCAGCTACGGGTCAGAGAAATGGCAGTACTTC. Its protein product is CASYGSEKWQYF.

V usage is TRBV12-3 or TRBV12-4 and J usage is TRBJ1-5; D is possibly TRBD1 (5 bases). The V gene lost 3 bases and the J gene lost 9 bases, with 12 bases spanning the gap. The CDR3 totals 13 residues. CDR3 loop: CASSFRELGPQHF. Written as DNA, the CDR3 is TGTGCCAGCAGTTTCAGGGAGTTGGGGCCCCAGCATTTT.

The sample holds many counts of this clonotype. The CDR3: CASSSSSVRDPYNEQFF. The DNA of the CDR3 is TGTGCCAGCAGCTCTTCATCGGTGCGGGACCCTTACAATGAGCAGTTCTTC. The gene calls are TRBV12-3 or TRBV12-4 and TRBJ2-1, with a weak D call TRBD2 (6 bases). The length of the CDR3 is 17 residues. The V gene lost 6 bases and the J gene lost 4 bases, with 22 bases spanning the gap.